These T cell receptor beta chains were read from a single sample in a study of a mutant IDH1 vaccine in newly diagnosed glioma. Produced via immunoSEQ multiplex PCR; TCRdb's table is partial and in-frame only. This sample yields some 71,000 clones, of which around 86% are seen a single time; 1.5% to 2% belongs to the top ten. These receptors lack a known antigen. Specimen: PBMCs, collected from a glioma patient whose treatment included an IDH1 peptide vaccine. The origin of the receptors is a man aged 30 to 45 with glioma. The CDR3 runs from the conserved cysteine through the conserved F or W. D genes are given only for firm matches. Size is stated for part of the rows, as once, few or many counts, or as a class when the clone is expanded.

abundance | j_gene | v_gene | d_gene | CDR3aa | CDR3nt
NA | TRBJ1-3 | TRBV2 | TRBD1 | CASSWDRESGNTIYF | TGTGCCAGCAGTTGGGACAGGGAATCTGGAAACACCATATATTTT
NA | TRBJ1-3 | TRBV4-1 | NA | CASSQEPGNTIYF | TGCGCCAGCAGCCAAGAACCTGGAAACACCATATATTTT
NA | TRBJ1-6 | TRBV11-2 | NA | CASSLDRGATSPLHF | TGTGCCAGCAGCTTAGACAGGGGCGCAACTTCACCCCTCCACTTT
NA | TRBJ1-1 | TRBV28 | NA | CASNPGRDRNTEAFF | TGTGCCAGCAACCCCGGCCGGGATAGGAACACTGAAGCTTTCTTT
once | TRBJ2-5 | TRBV5-4 | TRBD1 | CASSYKGAETQYF | TGTGCCAGCAGCTATAAGGGGGCCGAGACCCAGTACTTC
NA | TRBJ1-5 | TRBV19 | NA | CASSIGGGAQPQHF | TGTGCCAGTAGTATAGGTGGGGGTGCTCAGCCCCAGCATTTT
NA | TRBJ2-3 | TRBV5-1 | TRBD2 | CASSSKLAGGTDTQYF | TGCGCCAGCAGCTCGAAACTAGCGGGGGGCACAGATACGCAGTATTTT
NA | TRBJ1-1 | TRBV9 | NA | CASSVSLRGNTEAFF | TGTGCCAGCAGCGTAAGTCTCAGAGGGAACACTGAAGCTTTCTTT
NA | TRBJ2-7 | TRBV11-1 | TRBD2 | CASSPQGGGEIYEQYF | TGTGCCAGCAGTCCTCAAGGCGGGGGGGAAATCTACGAGCAGTACTTC
NA | TRBJ1-1 | TRBV5-4 | NA | CASSFKGTEAFF | TGTGCCAGCAGCTTTAAGGGCACTGAAGCTTTCTTT
NA | TRBJ1-2 | TRBV6-6 | NA | CASKGTHGYTF | TGTGCCAGCAAAGGGACGCATGGCTACACCTTC
NA | TRBJ2-1 | TRBV5-1 | NA | CASKEDGDNEQFF | TGCGCCAGCAAGGAGGACGGCGACAATGAGCAGTTCTTC
NA | TRBJ1-6 | TRBV30 | TRBD1 | CAWSVMRDSLQLRSPLHF | TGTGCCTGGAGTGTGATGCGGGACAGCCTGCAATTACGGTCACCCCTCCACTTT
NA | TRBJ1-1 | TRBV11-2 | NA | CASSSKTVPTEAFF | TGTGCCAGCAGCAGTAAGACAGTTCCCACTGAAGCTTTCTTT
NA | TRBJ2-7 | TRBV7-2 | NA | CASSLEKGFYEQYF | TGTGCCAGCAGCTTAGAGAAAGGGTTCTACGAGCAGTACTTC
few | TRBJ1-1 | TRBV7-6 | NA | CASSFEPNTEAFF | TGTGCCAGCAGCTTCGAACCGAACACTGAAGCTTTCTTT
NA | TRBJ2-2 | TRBV9 | NA | CASSVGSKSRRGGELFF | TGTGCCAGCAGCGTCGGTTCTAAGTCGCGCCGGGGCGGGGAGCTGTTTTTT
NA | TRBJ1-2 | TRBV12-5 | TRBD1 | CASGNAGTGQNYGYTF | TGTGCTAGTGGCAACGCAGGGACAGGGCAAAACTATGGCTACACCTTC
NA | TRBJ2-7 | TRBV30 | NA | CAWSGVAYEQYF | TGTGCCTGGTCCGGAGTAGCCTACGAGCAGTACTTC
NA | TRBJ2-1 | TRBV9 | NA | CASSVRWESNEQFF | TGTGCCAGCAGCGTAAGGTGGGAAAGCAATGAGCAGTTCTTC
NA | TRBJ2-5 | TRBV7-9 | TRBD1 | CASSLIGQGGPYQETQYF | TGTGCCAGCAGCCTTATTGGACAGGGGGGACCGTACCAAGAGACCCAGTACTTC
NA | TRBJ2-3 | TRBV6-5 | TRBD2 | CASSSLAGVSDTQYF | TGTGCCAGCAGTTCCCTGGCGGGGGTGTCAGATACGCAGTATTTT
NA | TRBJ1-6 | TRBV5-1 | NA | CASSLQPGQNSPLHF | TGCGCCAGCAGCTTACAACCGGGACAAAATTCACCCCTCCACTTT
NA | TRBJ2-7 | TRBV6-5 | TRBD2 | CASRRDYSYEQYF | TGTGCCAGCCGCCGGGACTATTCCTACGAGCAGTACTTC
NA | TRBJ1-2 | TRBV7-2 | NA | CASSLLGNNYGYTF | TGTGCCAGCAGCTTATTAGGGAATAACTATGGCTACACCTTC
NA | TRBJ1-4 | TRBV2 | NA | CASSDVGAGEKLFF | TGTGCCAGCAGTGATGTGGGGGCAGGGGAAAAACTGTTTTTT
NA | TRBJ1-3 | TRBV6-6 | NA | CASSYDSGNTIYF | TGTGCCAGCAGTTACGATTCGGGAAACACCATATATTTT
NA | TRBJ2-5 | TRBV5-1 | NA | CASTLSGGETQYF | TGCGCCAGCACCCTGAGTGGGGGAGAGACCCAGTACTTC
NA | TRBJ2-3 | TRBV7-9 | NA | CASSSGDVEGDTQYF | TGTGCCAGCAGCTCGGGAGACGTAGAAGGAGATACGCAGTATTTT
few | TRBJ1-5 | TRBV27 | NA | CASSLGLSNQPQHF | TGTGCCAGCAGTTTAGGTCTTAGCAATCAGCCCCAGCATTTT
few | TRBJ1-5 | TRBV28 | NA | CASSWRGQPQHF | TGTGCCAGCAGTTGGAGGGGTCAGCCCCAGCATTTT
NA | TRBJ1-3 | TRBV2 | NA | CASNILPGAGNTIYF | TGTGCCAGCAATATCCTACCAGGGGCCGGAAACACCATATATTTT
once | TRBJ2-3 | TRBV7-2 | NA | CASSLVVLVAQYF | TGTGCCAGCAGCTTAGTCGTACTAGTAGCGCAGTATTTT
NA | TRBJ1-4 | TRBV6-1 | TRBD1 | CASSATGTGGAGEKLFF | TGTGCCAGCAGTGCAACCGGGACAGGGGGCGCAGGTGAAAAACTGTTTTTT
NA | TRBJ2-1 | TRBV7-9 | NA | CASRGDPQFF | TGTGCCAGCAGGGGAGATCCTCAGTTCTTC
NA | TRBJ2-7 | TRBV6-5 | NA | CASSYGEHYEQYF | TGTGCCAGCAGTTACGGGGAGCACTACGAGCAGTACTTC
NA | TRBJ2-4 | TRBV2 | TRBD2 | CASSDRAGGDIQYF | TGTGCCAGCAGTGACCGAGCGGGGGGAGACATTCAGTACTTC
once | TRBJ1-5 | TRBV10-3 | NA | CAISEWGLSNQPQHF | TGTGCCATCAGTGAGTGGGGGCTGAGCAATCAGCCCCAGCATTTT
NA | TRBJ2-5 | TRBV7-2 | NA | CASSLGPPGWETQYF | TGTGCCAGCAGCTTAGGCCCCCCAGGATGGGAGACCCAGTACTTC
NA | TRBJ1-6 | TRBV11-2 | NA | CASSFPYRNSPLHF | TGTGCCAGCAGCTTCCCATATAGAAACTCACCCCTCCACTTT
once | TRBJ1-4 | TRBV9 | NA | CASSVGTTNEKLFF | TGTGCCAGCAGCGTAGGGACAACTAATGAAAAACTGTTTTTT
few | TRBJ2-1 | TRBV9 | TRBD2 | CASSVVGSWLADYNEQFF | TGTGCCAGCAGCGTAGTTGGTAGTTGGCTAGCGGATTACAATGAGCAGTTCTTC
NA | TRBJ2-7 | TRBV21-1 | NA | CASSNRGTYEQYF | TGTGCCAGCAGCAACAGGGGTACCTACGAGCAGTACTTC
NA | TRBJ2-6 | TRBV14 | NA | CASSVRAGANVLTF | TGTGCCAGCAGCGTCCGGGCTGGGGCCAACGTCCTGACTTTC
NA | TRBJ2-1 | TRBV7-3 | NA | CASSPGRGRGSGGQFF | TGTGCCAGCAGCCCAGGCCGGGGGCGCGGCTCTGGTGGGCAGTTCTTC
NA | TRBJ1-5 | TRBV7-2 | NA | CASSLDMIQPQHF | TGTGCCAGCAGCTTAGATATGATACAGCCCCAGCATTTT
NA | TRBJ1-2 | TRBV27 | NA | CASSFGAVNYGYTF | TGTGCCAGCAGTTTTGGGGCGGTCAACTATGGCTACACCTTC
NA | TRBJ1-3 | TRBV28 | TRBD1 | CASSQPRGRSGNTIYF | TGTGCCAGCAGTCAACCCAGGGGGCGGTCTGGAAACACCATATATTTT
NA | TRBJ1-6 | TRBV6-5 | NA | CASSRGEANSPLHF | TGTGCCAGCAGCCGGGGGGAAGCCAATTCACCCCTCCACTTT
NA | TRBJ1-5 | TRBV28 | NA | CASSLSEHNQPQHF | TGTGCCAGCAGTTTGAGCGAGCACAATCAGCCCCAGCATTTT
NA | TRBJ1-2 | TRBV7-9 | NA | CASSLDGGYYGYTF | TGTGCCAGCAGCTTAGATGGGGGCTACTATGGCTACACCTTC
NA | TRBJ2-6 | TRBV7-3 | NA | CASSLLGQQKTGANVLTF | TGTGCCAGCAGCTTACTAGGACAGCAGAAAACTGGGGCCAACGTCCTGACTTTC
NA | TRBJ1-6 | TRBV28 | NA | CASSPLGGQPNSPLHF | TGTGCCAGCAGTCCCCTGGGGGGACAACCTAATTCACCCCTCCACTTT
NA | TRBJ2-5 | TRBV18 | TRBD2 | CASSPTSGEETQYF | TGTGCCAGCTCACCAACCAGCGGGGAAGAGACCCAGTACTTC
once | TRBJ1-5 | TRBV15 | TRBD1 | CATRDLSGQGVGQPQHF | TGTGCCACCCGCGATCTATCGGGACAGGGGGTCGGACAGCCCCAGCATTTT
NA | TRBJ1-1 | TRBV6-1 | NA | CASSELSARNTEAFF | TGTGCCAGCAGTGAATTGTCGGCCAGGAACACTGAAGCTTTCTTT
NA | TRBJ2-2 | TRBV7-6 | NA | CASSLVPGQNTGELFF | TGTGCCAGCAGCTTAGTCCCCGGGCAGAACACCGGGGAGCTGTTTTTT